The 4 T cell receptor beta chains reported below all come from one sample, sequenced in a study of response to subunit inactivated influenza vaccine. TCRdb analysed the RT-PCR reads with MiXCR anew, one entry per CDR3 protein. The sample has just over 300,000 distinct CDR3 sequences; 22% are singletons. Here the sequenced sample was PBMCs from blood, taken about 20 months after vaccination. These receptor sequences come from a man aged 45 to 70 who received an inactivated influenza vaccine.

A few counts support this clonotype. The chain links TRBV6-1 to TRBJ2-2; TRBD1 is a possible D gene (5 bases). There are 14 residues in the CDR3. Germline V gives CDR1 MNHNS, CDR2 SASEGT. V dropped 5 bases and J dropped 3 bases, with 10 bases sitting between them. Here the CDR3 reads CASSPARDTGELFF. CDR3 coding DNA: TGTGCCAGCAGTCCCGCCAGGGACACCGGGGAGCTGTTTTTT.

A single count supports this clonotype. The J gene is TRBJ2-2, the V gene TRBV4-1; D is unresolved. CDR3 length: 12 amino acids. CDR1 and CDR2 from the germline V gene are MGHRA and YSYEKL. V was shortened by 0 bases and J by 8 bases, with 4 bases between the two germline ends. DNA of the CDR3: TGCGCCAGCAGCCAAGAGGCTGGGGAGCTGTTTTTT. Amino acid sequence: CASSQEAGELFF.

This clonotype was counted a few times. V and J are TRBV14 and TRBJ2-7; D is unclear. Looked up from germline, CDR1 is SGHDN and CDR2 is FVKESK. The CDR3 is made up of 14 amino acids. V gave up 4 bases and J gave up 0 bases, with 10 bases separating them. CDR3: CASSLYSISYEQYF. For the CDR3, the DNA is TGTGCCAGCAGCCTATACTCCATCTCCTACGAGCAGTACTTC.

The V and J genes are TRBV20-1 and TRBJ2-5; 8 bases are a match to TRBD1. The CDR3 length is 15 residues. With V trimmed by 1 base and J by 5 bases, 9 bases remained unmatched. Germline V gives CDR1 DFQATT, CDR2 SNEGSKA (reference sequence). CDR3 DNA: TGCAGTGCTAGAGCCGCCTCGGACAGGGCGGAGACCCAGTACTTC. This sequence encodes CSARAASDRAETQYF.